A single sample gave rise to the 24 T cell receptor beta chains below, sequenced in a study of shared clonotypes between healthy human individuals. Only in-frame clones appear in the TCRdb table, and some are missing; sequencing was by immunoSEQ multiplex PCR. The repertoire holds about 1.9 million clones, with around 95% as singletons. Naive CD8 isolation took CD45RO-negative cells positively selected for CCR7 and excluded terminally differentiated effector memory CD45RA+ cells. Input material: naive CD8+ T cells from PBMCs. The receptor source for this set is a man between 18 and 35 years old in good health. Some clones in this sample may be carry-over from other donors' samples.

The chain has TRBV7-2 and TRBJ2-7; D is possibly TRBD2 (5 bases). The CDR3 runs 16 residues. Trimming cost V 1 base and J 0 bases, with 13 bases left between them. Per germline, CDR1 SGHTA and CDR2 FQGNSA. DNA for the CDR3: TGTGCCAGCAGCTTAGACGGGATCCTGTTCTCCTACGAGCAGTACTTC. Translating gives CASSLDGILFSYEQYF.

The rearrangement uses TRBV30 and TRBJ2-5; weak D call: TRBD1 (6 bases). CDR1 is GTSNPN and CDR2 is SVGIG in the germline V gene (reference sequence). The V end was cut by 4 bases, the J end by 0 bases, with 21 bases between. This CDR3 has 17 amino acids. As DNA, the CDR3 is TGTGCCTGGATTATTGGGCTTCCGGACAGTTACCAAGAGACCCAGTACTTC. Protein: CAWIIGLPDSYQETQYF.

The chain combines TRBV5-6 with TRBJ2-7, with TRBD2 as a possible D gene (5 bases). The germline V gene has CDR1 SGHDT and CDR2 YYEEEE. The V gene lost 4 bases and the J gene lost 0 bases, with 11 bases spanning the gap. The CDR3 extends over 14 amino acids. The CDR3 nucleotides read TGTGCCAGCAGCCGACGGGGTAGCTCCTACGAGCAGTACTTC. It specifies CASSRRGSSYEQYF.

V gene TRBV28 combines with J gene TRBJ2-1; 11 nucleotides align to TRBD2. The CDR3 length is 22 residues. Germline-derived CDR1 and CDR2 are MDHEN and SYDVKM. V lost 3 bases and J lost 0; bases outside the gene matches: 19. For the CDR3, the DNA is TGTGCCAGCAGTTTCCCCAACAATGGGGGACTAGCGGCAACTAGCTCCTACAATGAGCAGTTCTTC. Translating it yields CASSFPNNGGLAATSSYNEQFF.

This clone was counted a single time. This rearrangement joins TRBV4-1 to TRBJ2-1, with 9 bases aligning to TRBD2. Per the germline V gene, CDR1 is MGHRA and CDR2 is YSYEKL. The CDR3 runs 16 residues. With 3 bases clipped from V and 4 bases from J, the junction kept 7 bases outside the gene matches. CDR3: CASSHYGTSSYNEQFF. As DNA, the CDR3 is TGCGCCAGCAGCCACTATGGGACTAGCTCTTACAATGAGCAGTTCTTC.

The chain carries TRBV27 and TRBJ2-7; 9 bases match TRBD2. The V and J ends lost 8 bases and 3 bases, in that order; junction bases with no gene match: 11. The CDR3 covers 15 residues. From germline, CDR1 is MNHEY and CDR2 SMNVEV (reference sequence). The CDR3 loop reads CASAGVAGEFYEQYF. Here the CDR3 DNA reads TGTGCCAGCGCCGGGGTAGCGGGAGAATTCTACGAGCAGTACTTC.

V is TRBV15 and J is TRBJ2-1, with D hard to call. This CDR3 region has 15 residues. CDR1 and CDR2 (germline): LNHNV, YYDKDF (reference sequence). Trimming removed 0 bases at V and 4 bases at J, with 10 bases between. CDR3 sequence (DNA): TGTGCCACCAGCAGAGAGATTGCCCTGTACAATGAGCAGTTCTTC. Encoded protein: CATSREIALYNEQFF. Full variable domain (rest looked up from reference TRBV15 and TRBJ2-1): DAMVIQNPRYQVTQFGKPVTLSCSQTLNHNVMYWYQQKSSQAPKLLFHYYDKDFNNEADTPDNFQSRRPNTSFCFLDIRSPGLGDTAMYLCATSREIALYNEQFFGPGTRLTVL.

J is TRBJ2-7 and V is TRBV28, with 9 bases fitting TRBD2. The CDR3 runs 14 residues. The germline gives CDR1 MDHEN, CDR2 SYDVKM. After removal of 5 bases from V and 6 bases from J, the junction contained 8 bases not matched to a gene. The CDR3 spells CASSESGRSFEQYF. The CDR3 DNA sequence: TGTGCCAGCAGTGAGAGCGGGAGGTCGTTCGAGCAGTACTTC.

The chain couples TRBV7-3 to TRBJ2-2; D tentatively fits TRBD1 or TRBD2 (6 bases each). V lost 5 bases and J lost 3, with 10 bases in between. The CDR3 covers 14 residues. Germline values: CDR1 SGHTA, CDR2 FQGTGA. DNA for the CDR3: TGTGCCAGCAGCCTAGGGGGGTACACCGGGGAGCTGTTTTTT. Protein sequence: CASSLGGYTGELFF.

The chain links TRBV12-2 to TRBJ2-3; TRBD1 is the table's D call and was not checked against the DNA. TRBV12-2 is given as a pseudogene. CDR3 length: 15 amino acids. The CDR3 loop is CASRLVGASTDTQYF. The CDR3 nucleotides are TGTGCAAGTCGCTTAGTTGGGGCTAGCACAGATACGCAGTATTTT.

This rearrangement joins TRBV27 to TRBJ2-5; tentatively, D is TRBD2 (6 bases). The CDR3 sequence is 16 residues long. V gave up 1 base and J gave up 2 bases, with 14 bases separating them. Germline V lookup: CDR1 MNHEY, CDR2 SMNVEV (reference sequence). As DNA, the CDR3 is TGTGCCAGCAGTTTATTCCCGCTAGCGCCACAAGAGACCCAGTACTTC. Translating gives CASSLFPLAPQETQYF.

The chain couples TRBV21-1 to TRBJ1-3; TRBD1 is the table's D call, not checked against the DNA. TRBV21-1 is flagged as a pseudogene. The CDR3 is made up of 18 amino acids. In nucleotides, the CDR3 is TGTGCCAGCAGCACCCCTCAACCGGACAGGGGACAAAGAAACACCATATATTTT. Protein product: CASSTPQPDRGQRNTIYF.

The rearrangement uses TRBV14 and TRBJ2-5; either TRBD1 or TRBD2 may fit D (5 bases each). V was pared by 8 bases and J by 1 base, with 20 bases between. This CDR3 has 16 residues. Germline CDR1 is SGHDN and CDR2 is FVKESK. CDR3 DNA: TGTGCCAGCTCCCCGGGAAGGGGTTTCGCCCAAGAGACCCAGTACTTC. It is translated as CASSPGRGFAQETQYF.

CDR3 residues: CASSPRTRVANYGYTF. As DNA, the CDR3 is TGTGCCAGCAGTCCCCGGACAAGGGTGGCTAACTATGGCTACACCTTC. The chain couples TRBV27 to TRBJ1-2; possibly TRBD1 for D (5 bases). This CDR3 has 16 amino acids. V lost 5 bases to trimming and J lost 0 bases, with 16 bases between them. CDR1 is MNHEY, CDR2 SMNVEV, per germline (reference sequence).

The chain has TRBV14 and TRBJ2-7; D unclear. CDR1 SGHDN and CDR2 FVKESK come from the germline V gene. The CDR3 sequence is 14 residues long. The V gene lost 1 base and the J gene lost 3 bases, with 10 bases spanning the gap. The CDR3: CASSQAVASYEQYF. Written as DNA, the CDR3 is TGTGCCAGCAGCCAAGCGGTCGCTAGCTACGAGCAGTACTTC.

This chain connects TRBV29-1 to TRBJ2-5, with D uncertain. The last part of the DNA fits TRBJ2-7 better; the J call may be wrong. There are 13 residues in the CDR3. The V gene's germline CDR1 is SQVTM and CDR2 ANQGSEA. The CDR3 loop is CSVVTGSSYEQYF. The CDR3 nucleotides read TGCAGCGTCGTCACGGGTAGTTCCTACGAGCAGTACTTC.

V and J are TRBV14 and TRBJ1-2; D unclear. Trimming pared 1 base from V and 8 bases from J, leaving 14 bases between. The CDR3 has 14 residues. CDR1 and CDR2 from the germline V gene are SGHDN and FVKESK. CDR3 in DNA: TGTGCCAGCAGCCAAGGACACCTTCTTTGGGGCTACACCTTC. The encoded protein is CASSQGHLLWGYTF.

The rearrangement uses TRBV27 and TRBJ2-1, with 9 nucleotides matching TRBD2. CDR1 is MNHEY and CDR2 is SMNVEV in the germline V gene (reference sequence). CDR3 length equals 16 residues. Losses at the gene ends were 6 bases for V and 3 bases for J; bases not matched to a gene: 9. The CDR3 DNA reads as TGTGCCAGCAGAGAATTAGCGGGAGCGTACTACAATGAGCAGTTCTTC. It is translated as CASRELAGAYYNEQFF.

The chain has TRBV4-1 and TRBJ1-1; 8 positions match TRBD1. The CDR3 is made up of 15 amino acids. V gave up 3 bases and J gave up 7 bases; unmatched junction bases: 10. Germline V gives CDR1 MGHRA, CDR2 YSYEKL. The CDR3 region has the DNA TGCGCCAGCAGCCACGGACCACAGGGGGGGAATGAAGCTTTCTTT. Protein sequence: CASSHGPQGGNEAFF.

The CDR3 region has the DNA TGTGCCAGCGGAGGATGGGGGGTTTCCTACAATGAGCAGTTCTTC. Protein product: CASGGWGVSYNEQFF. The gene calls are TRBV5-6 and TRBJ2-1; D possibly corresponds to TRBD2 (6 bases). The V gene lost 7 bases and the J gene lost 1 base, with 15 bases spanning the gap. The CDR3 runs to 15 residues. Germline lookup yields CDR1 SGHDT and CDR2 YYEEEE.

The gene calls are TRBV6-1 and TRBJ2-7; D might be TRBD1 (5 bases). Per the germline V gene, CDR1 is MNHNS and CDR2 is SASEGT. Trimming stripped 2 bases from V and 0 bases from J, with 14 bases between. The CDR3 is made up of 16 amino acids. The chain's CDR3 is CASSEYQDTFSYEQYF. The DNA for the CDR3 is TGTGCCAGCAGTGAATATCAGGACACCTTCTCCTACGAGCAGTACTTC.

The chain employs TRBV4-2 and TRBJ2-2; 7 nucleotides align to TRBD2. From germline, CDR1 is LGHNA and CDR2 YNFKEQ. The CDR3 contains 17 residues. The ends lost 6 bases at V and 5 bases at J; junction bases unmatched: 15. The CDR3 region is CASSYSSAGEGTGELFF. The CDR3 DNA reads TGTGCCAGCAGTTACTCAAGTGCGGGAGAGGGTACCGGGGAGCTGTTTTTT.

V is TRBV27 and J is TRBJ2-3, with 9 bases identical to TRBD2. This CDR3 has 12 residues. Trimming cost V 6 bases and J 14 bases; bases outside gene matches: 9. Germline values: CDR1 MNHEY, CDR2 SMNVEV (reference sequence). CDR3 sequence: CASSSLGLAWYF. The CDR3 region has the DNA TGTGCCAGCAGCTCCCTGGGACTAGCCTGGTATTTT.

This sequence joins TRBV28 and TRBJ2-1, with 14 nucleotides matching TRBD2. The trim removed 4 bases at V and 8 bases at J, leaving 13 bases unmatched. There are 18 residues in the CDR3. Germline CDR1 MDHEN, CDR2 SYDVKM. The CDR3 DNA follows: TGTGCCAGCAGTTCTTCTCATCTGACTAGCGGGAGGGCCCATGAGCAGTTCTTC. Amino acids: CASSSSHLTSGRAHEQFF.